This T cell receptor beta chain emerged from a study of blood T cells in healthy people across ages. General study points: Strong correlation linked observed beta diversity and percent naive T cells. Comparison with aged donors showed that long-lived donors had more naive CD4+ cells and higher diversity. With donor CMV status unknown, expanded clonotype changes were possibly confounded.

As concerns this clonotype: Antigen unknown.

A second about 7 to 12 cycle PCR used barcoded and J-beta primers. Every sample returned 2.5 million or more CDR3-containing paired-end reads. One entry per CDR3 protein, called by TCRdb with MiXCR from the 5' RACE reads. Altogether roughly 1.6 million distinct CDR3 sequences are present, 34% being singletons, with the ten largest covering around 11%. The germline CDR1 and CDR2 sequences are DFQATT and SNEGSKA (reference sequence). The CDR3 extends over 13 amino acids. Deletions cut 2 bases from V and 5 bases from J, with 12 bases between. The chain joins TRBV20-1 to TRBJ1-1; a possible D gene is TRBD1 (5 bases). The sequenced material came from blood. The source is a woman younger than 45 in good health. CDR3 nucleotides: TGCAGTGCTAGACCTCAGGGTCGAACTGAAGCTTTCTTT. As protein: CSARPQGRTEAFF.